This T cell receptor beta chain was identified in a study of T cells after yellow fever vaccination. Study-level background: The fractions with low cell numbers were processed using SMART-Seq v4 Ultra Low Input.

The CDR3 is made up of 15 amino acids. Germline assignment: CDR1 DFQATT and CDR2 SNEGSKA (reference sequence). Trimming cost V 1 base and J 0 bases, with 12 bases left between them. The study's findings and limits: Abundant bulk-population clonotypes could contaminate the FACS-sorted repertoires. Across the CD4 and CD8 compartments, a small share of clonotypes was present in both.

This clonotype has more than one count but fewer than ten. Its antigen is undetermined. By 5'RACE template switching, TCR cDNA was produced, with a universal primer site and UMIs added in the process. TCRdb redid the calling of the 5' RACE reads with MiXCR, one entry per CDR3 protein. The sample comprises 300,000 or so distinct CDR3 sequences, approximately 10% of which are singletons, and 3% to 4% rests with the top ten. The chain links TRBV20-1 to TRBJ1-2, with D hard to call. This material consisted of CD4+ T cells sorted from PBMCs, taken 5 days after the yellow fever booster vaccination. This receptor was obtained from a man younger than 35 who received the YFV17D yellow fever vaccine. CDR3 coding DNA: TGCAGTGCTAGAGGTGGCCAATCCTCTAACTATGGCTACACCTTC. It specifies CSARGGQSSNYGYTF.